These T cell receptor beta chains were read from a single sample in a study of blood T cell repertoires in COVID-19. The method was immunoSEQ multiplex PCR; TCRdb's version includes in-frame clones alone and lacks a portion of them. The table includes roughly 400,000 clones, roughly 87% detected once. The sequencing sample was made of PBMCs or T cells enriched from blood (not recorded which). The receptors derive from a woman aged 40 to 50 with acute COVID-19. Each CDR3 is given with its conserved first and last residue. The D gene is left open where the match is weak. The listing skips clone size in some rows; elsewhere it reads once, few, many or a size class.

d_call	clone_size	v_call	j_call	cdr3_aa	cdr3_nt
TRBD1	.	TRBV27	TRBJ2-7	CASSLSQGVSGYEQYF	TGTGCCAGCAGTTTGTCACAGGGGGTTAGCGGCTACGAGCAGTACTTC
.	.	TRBV23-1	TRBJ1-4	CASSLETATNEKLFF	TGCGCCAGCAGTCTTGAGACAGCAACTAATGAAAAACTGTTTTTT
.	once	TRBV10-3	TRBJ1-1	CAISEISGGPTEAFF	TGTGCCATCAGTGAGATTTCTGGGGGCCCCACTGAAGCTTTCTTT
.	.	TRBV19	TRBJ2-5	CASSDSGGKETQYF	TGTGCCAGTAGTGATAGCGGCGGTAAAGAGACCCAGTACTTC
.	.	TRBV29-1	TRBJ1-1	CSAIEMNTEAFF	TGCAGCGCCATCGAGATGAACACTGAAGCTTTCTTT
TRBD1	.	TRBV5-1	TRBJ1-1	CASEPTGSGTEAFF	TGCGCCAGCGAGCCGACAGGGTCTGGTACTGAAGCTTTCTTT
TRBD1	few	TRBV6-5	TRBJ1-1	CASTRGPDTEAFF	TGTGCCAGCACCAGGGGGCCAGACACTGAAGCTTTCTTT
.	.	TRBV25-1	TRBJ1-5	CASSGQGNQPQHF	TGTGCCAGCAGTGGACAGGGCAATCAGCCCCAGCATTTT
TRBD1	.	TRBV2	TRBJ1-5	CASTTGTASNQPQHF	TGTGCCAGCACTACCGGGACAGCGAGCAATCAGCCCCAGCATTTT
.	.	TRBV5-5	TRBJ1-1	CASSRSQVNTEAFF	TGTGCCAGCAGCCGAAGTCAGGTGAACACTGAAGCTTTCTTT
.	.	TRBV5-1	TRBJ2-7	CASSIGDKLEQYF	TGCGCCAGCAGCATTGGGGACAAGCTCGAGCAGTACTTC
.	.	TRBV7-9	TRBJ1-5	CASSLGRGNQPQHF	TGTGCCAGCAGCTTAGGCAGGGGCAATCAGCCCCAGCATTTT
.	.	TRBV15	TRBJ1-5	CATSRDRTGDQPQHF	TGTGCCACCAGCAGAGACAGGACGGGGGATCAGCCCCAGCATTTT
TRBD1	.	TRBV18	TRBJ1-1	CASSPDRAFQFNTEAFF	TGTGCCAGCTCACCGGACAGGGCGTTTCAGTTTAACACTGAAGCTTTCTTT
TRBD1	.	TRBV15	TRBJ2-7	CATSIGQGHEQYF	TGTGCCACCAGCATTGGACAGGGCCACGAGCAGTACTTC
.	.	TRBV19	TRBJ2-3	CASTPFPRQSRGDTDTQYF	TGTGCCAGTACCCCCTTCCCTCGCCAGAGCAGGGGCGACACAGATACGCAGTATTTT
.	.	TRBV19	TRBJ1-2	CASSNPWADGYYGYTF	TGTGCCAGTAGTAACCCATGGGCAGATGGTTACTATGGCTACACCTTC
.	.	TRBV20-1	TRBJ1-2	CSASPGFYNYGYTF	TGCAGTGCTAGTCCAGGATTTTACAACTATGGCTACACCTTC
.	.	TRBV5-1	TRBJ2-5	CASSLDKTGQETQYF	TGCGCCAGCAGCTTGGATAAGACCGGGCAAGAGACCCAGTACTTC
.	.	TRBV29-1	TRBJ2-5	CSVASSRGETQYF	TGCAGCGTTGCCTCGAGCAGGGGCGAGACCCAGTACTTC
.	.	TRBV12-2	TRBJ1-1	CASRSIDRDTEAFF	TGTGCAAGTCGCTCAATAGACAGGGACACTGAAGCTTTCTTT
TRBD2	few	TRBV3-1/TRBV3-2	TRBJ2-7	CASRGGGAYEQYF	TGTGCCAGCAGGGGCGGGGGAGCCTACGAGCAGTACTTC
TRBD1	.	TRBV7-2	TRBJ2-7	CASSPYRGREQYF	TGTGCCAGCAGCCCCTACAGGGGGCGCGAGCAGTACTTC
TRBD1	.	TRBV6-1	TRBJ1-4	CASSAPDRGTNEKLFF	TGTGCCAGCAGTGCCCCGGACAGGGGGACTAATGAAAAACTGTTTTTT
.	.	TRBV10-1	TRBJ1-1	CASSPSGSRSGFPTAEAFF	TGCGCCAGCAGTCCGAGCGGCTCCCGGAGCGGATTCCCTACGGCTGAAGCTTTCTTT
.	once	TRBV30	TRBJ1-4	CAWSVFREKLFF	TGTGCCTGGAGTGTATTTCGTGAAAAACTGTTTTTT
TRBD1	.	TRBV5-1	TRBJ2-7	CASSLAQGASSYEQYF	TGCGCCAGCAGCTTGGCCCAGGGGGCGAGCTCCTACGAGCAGTACTTC
.	.	TRBV5-1	TRBJ1-1	CASSSGTPGLNTEAFF	TGCGCCAGCAGCTCCGGGACACCCGGTCTGAACACTGAAGCTTTCTTT
.	few	TRBV6-1	TRBJ1-3	CASSEPHRDSGNTIYF	TGTGCCAGCAGTGAACCCCACAGAGACTCTGGAAACACCATATATTTT
TRBD2	.	TRBV23-1	TRBJ2-5	CASNPGLGETQYF	TGCGCCAGCAACCCGGGACTAGGAGAGACCCAGTACTTC
TRBD1	.	TRBV2	TRBJ1-2	CASREDRGYGYTF	TGTGCCAGCAGGGAGGACAGGGGCTATGGCTACACCTTC
.	once	TRBV11-2	TRBJ2-1	CASSSPDPVGQFF	TGTGCCAGCAGCTCCCCTGATCCCGTCGGTCAGTTCTTC
TRBD1	.	TRBV6-5	TRBJ2-1	CASSYSTGYSYNEQFF	TGTGCCAGCAGTTACTCGACAGGGTACTCCTACAATGAGCAGTTCTTC
.	.	TRBV15	TRBJ2-3	CATSRTLTDEVGPDTQYF	TGTGCCACCAGCAGAACCTTGACCGACGAGGTCGGTCCAGATACGCAGTATTTT
.	few	TRBV10-2	TRBJ1-2	CASSGFGGDYGYTF	TGCGCCAGCAGTGGTTTCGGAGGAGACTATGGCTACACCTTC
.	.	TRBV19	TRBJ1-2	CASSPRGRDYGYTF	TGTGCCAGTAGTCCACGAGGCAGGGACTATGGCTACACCTTC
TRBD1	.	TRBV5-1	TRBJ2-2	CASSLLAQTGVTGELFF	TGCGCCAGCAGCTTGTTGGCCCAGACAGGGGTCACCGGGGAGCTGTTTTTT
.	.	TRBV7-8	TRBJ2-1	CASSGLGGLPEQFF	TGTGCCAGCAGCGGATTAGGGGGTCTCCCTGAGCAGTTCTTC
.	.	TRBV6-5	TRBJ1-6	CASSLGQVEALHF	TGTGCCAGCAGCCTGGGTCAAGTCGAGGCCCTCCACTTT
.	.	TRBV7-9	TRBJ1-1	CASSLSTDSSEAFF	TGTGCCAGCAGCTTATCAACAGATTCGTCTGAAGCTTTCTTT
TRBD2	.	TRBV7-7	TRBJ2-5	CASSKSGLAGETQYF	TGTGCCAGCAGCAAGTCCGGACTAGCGGGAGAGACCCAGTACTTC
.	.	TRBV10-2	TRBJ2-1	CASTGTRDEQFF	TGCGCCAGCACCGGAACCAGGGATGAGCAGTTCTTC
TRBD1	.	TRBV5-3	TRBJ2-1	CAHYVRQGDNEQFF	TGTGCCCACTATGTAAGACAGGGAGACAATGAGCAGTTCTTC
TRBD1	.	TRBV12-5	TRBJ2-2	CASGLGQTTGELFF	TGTGCTAGTGGTCTGGGACAGACCACCGGGGAGCTGTTTTTT
.	.	TRBV7-8	TRBJ1-6	CASSLGGLNSPLHF	TGTGCCAGCAGCTTAGGGGGGCTCAATTCACCCCTCCACTTT
TRBD1	.	TRBV24-1	TRBJ1-5	CATSDTGGSNQPQHF	TGTGCCACCAGTGATACAGGGGGAAGCAATCAGCCCCAGCATTTT
.	.	TRBV2	TRBJ1-1	CASSEAQGMGTEAFF	TGTGCCAGCAGTGAGGCTCAGGGAATGGGCACTGAAGCTTTCTTT
.	.	TRBV5-1	TRBJ2-3	CASSTGSGTDTQYF	TGCGCCAGCAGTACGGGGTCGGGGACAGATACGCAGTATTTT
.	.	TRBV7-9	TRBJ2-5	CASSPRPSETQYF	TGTGCCAGCAGCCCGCGGCCGTCAGAGACCCAGTACTTC
.	.	TRBV13	TRBJ1-2	CASSLGLVGYGYTF	TGTGCCAGCAGCTTAGGCCTCGTCGGCTATGGCTACACCTTC
.	.	TRBV7-9	TRBJ2-7	CASSLPKTSNEQYF	TGTGCCAGCAGCTTACCCAAAACTTCCAACGAGCAGTACTTC
.	.	TRBV6-5	TRBJ2-7	CASRRGQEQYF	TGTGCCAGCAGAAGAGGGCAAGAGCAGTACTTC
.	.	TRBV7-2	TRBJ1-2	CASSLVGGGVAGYTF	TGTGCCAGCAGCTTAGTAGGGGGTGGGGTCGCTGGCTACACCTTC
TRBD1	once	TRBV11-2	TRBJ2-7	CASSWTGDAAYEQYF	TGTGCCAGCAGCTGGACAGGGGATGCTGCGTACGAGCAGTACTTC